This TCR beta chain comes out of a study of blood T cells in healthy people across ages (dated by TCRdb to between 2015 and 2016). Some background on the complete study: In model experiments, template switching captured about one uniquely barcoded TCR beta cDNA molecule for every two T cells. Using deep sequencing normalized with unique cDNA molecular identifiers, the study measured how TCR beta repertoire diversity changes with age. The donors were divided into four age groups: young (average about 16 years), middle-aged (about 41), aged (approximately 62) and long-lived (around 87). For two donors (one aged 18 to 30 and one aged 80 or older), the study analyzed two additional independent replicas of 1 million unique cDNA reads from the same blood draw.

Concerning this clonotype: There is no known antigen for this receptor. The input lacks base qualities; no much larger clone sits a single base away.

Beyond this particular receptor, the publication reports: Bulk unsorted PBMC profiling prevented conclusive comparison of naive and antigen-experienced compartments. Estimates of total diversity based on one million sequenced T cells were regarded as lower bounds and as underestimates. As age increased, observed TCR beta diversity per million T cells dropped in a roughly linear way, and a significant reduction was already evident by age around 41. The CMV infection status of donors was not known, potentially confounding age-related changes in expanded clonotypes. The percentage of naive T cells measured by flow cytometry correlated strongly with observed TCR beta diversity. Compared with the aged group, the long-lived group had more naive CD4+ T cells, fewer expanded clones and increased TCR diversity, suggesting age selection.

The method was 5' RACE. The data were produced on an Illumina HiSeq 2500. A second roughly 7 to 11 cycle PCR used a sample-barcoded 5' primer and a J-beta primer mix. A template-switch 5' adaptor carrying 12 random nucleotides introduced a unique molecular identifier onto each TCR beta cDNA molecule. Each sample yielded at least 3 million CDR3-containing paired-end reads. First-strand cDNA synthesis was performed from all RNA using the Mint cDNA synthesis kit, with priming by a TRBC-specific oligonucleotide. After uracil-DNA glycosylase treatment, a first 18-cycle PCR used universal primers M1SS and BC2_uni_R on all cDNA. Per the authors' processing: Normalization of each sample was performed by random selection of 1 million high-quality reads, each carrying a distinct molecular identifier. Reads with shared molecular identifiers were discarded instead of being binned into consensus sequences. CDR3 identification, clonotype clustering and error correction used MiTCR with a Q25 quality threshold and the strictest error-elimination algorithm. A nonparametric unseen species model using Euler transformation provided a lower-bound estimate of total TCR beta diversity. The public reads were reanalyzed by TCRdb: fastp trimming at Q25, MiXCR alignment, in-frame beta chains only. Entries are consolidated by CDR3 protein sequence, retaining the most common genes and DNA. The V and J calls follow TCRdb's processing rather than the paper's. The sample includes about 1 million distinct CDR3 sequences, with approximately 25% observed a single time. The top ten hold approximately 0.7% of the sample.

The V end loses 7 bases and the J end loses 0 bases, and a stretch of 16 bases separates them. Including the terminal cysteine and phenylalanine, the CDR3 comprises 14 residues. Only the CDR3 part of the read is kept: 42 bases, read in frame from the first base. CDR1 is given as SQVTM and CDR2 as ANQGSEA, both from the germline V gene. Donors were a few dozen systemically healthy Caucasian individuals from Russia aged roughly 6 to 100 years. Each donor gave around 9.8 milliliters of peripheral blood, collected into EDTA-treated Vacutainer tubes. Ficoll-Paque density-gradient centrifugation was used to isolate PBMCs, with at least 7 million obtained per sample. Total RNA, at least 6 micrograms per sample, was extracted from PBMCs with Trizol reagent. For every donor, an aliquot of PBMCs went through flow cytometry to measure the percentages of naive CD45RAhigh/CD27high T cells. The same specimen was also included in a second study, on T cells of mothers and their children. Per that second paper: Donors were nine systemically healthy Caucasian individuals: three mothers and their six children. cDNA synthesis consumed the entire amount of extracted RNA, loaded at approximately 1.5 ug RNA in each 15 ul reaction. In the second PCR, sample barcodes and 2-4 random nucleotides were introduced via the M1S primer. Over 10 million TCR beta CDR3 reads came from each mother, compared with about 3 million reads from each child. Thymic selection shapes the output of TCR recombination in a similar way in related and unrelated pairs, and inherited differences have a minor effect. Related mother-child pairs always showed normalized repertoire overlap that was slightly higher than in unrelated mother-child pairs, though the difference was never significant. With a sensitivity of approximately 96 clones per million clonotypes, no persistent microchimeric T cell clones were detected. In the study, deep NGS was used to compare the TCR beta repertoires of mothers and children, and features distinguishing related mother-child pairs from unrelated individuals were sought. On average, the children were around 11 +/- 4 years old, while the mothers were about 37 +/- 4 years old. Libraries were sequenced on Illumina HiSeq 2000 with 100+100 nt paired-end reads after adapter ligation with NEBNext reagents. Mother and child libraries were prepared a month apart and sequenced in separate runs to prevent cross-contamination. Between roughly 500,000 and 2,000,000 distinct TCR beta clonotypes were identified per donor. Naive TCR beta clonotypes were estimated from low-frequency clonotypes matched to each donor's FACS-determined naive share, without sorting.

The receptor chain draws on TRBV29-1 and TRBJ2-7, with no confident D gene call. The sample consisted of blood. The receptor comes from a girl aged 2-10 years in good health. The bases read TGCAGCGCCCTCCTAAGTTTTAGCTCCTACGAGCAGTACTTC. Its translation is CSALLSFSSYEQYF.